This T cell receptor (beta chain) stems from a study of blood T cell repertoires in COVID-19. As for the study in general: COVID-19 samples collected from the United States, Italy and Spain covered acute and convalescent phases. Sources were T cells, B-cell-depleted T cells, or PBMCs; the material itself was cDNA or gDNA.

This clone was counted between two and nine times. Per the authors' pipeline: By means of reference gene primer amplification, nucleated cell counts were estimated. Here immunoSEQ multiplex PCR was the method, and the copy in TCRdb shows in-frame clones only, minus some. V, J and clone size are those of that table, while D and trimming were read from the DNA. In the table there are tens of thousands of clones, about 90% of which are singletons. Germline V gives CDR1 SEHNR, CDR2 FQNEAQ (reference sequence). V was cut by 1 base and J by 2 bases, with 9 bases left in between. The CDR3 totals 14 residues.

This receptor was identified in a man over 45 with active COVID-19. Sequences were obtained from peripheral blood. V is TRBV7-9 and J is TRBJ2-7; D is possibly TRBD1 (5 bases). This chain's CDR3 is CASSLGVGPYEQYF. In nucleotides, the CDR3 is TGTGCCAGCAGCTTAGGGGTGGGGCCCTACGAGCAGTACTTC.